Sequencing of this T cell receptor beta chain was carried out in a study of response to subunit inactivated influenza vaccine. Findings and limits, study-wide: Authors suggested each seasonal influenza vaccination recruits few new T cells.

V was shortened by 3 bases and J by 3 bases, with 14 bases between the two germline ends. CDR3 length: 16 amino acids. Germline lookup yields CDR1 KGHDR and CDR2 SFDVKD. This clonotype was observed at least ten times. Its antigen remains unknown. TCRdb used MiXCR to reprocess the RT-PCR reads, holding one entry per CDR3 protein. The data show hundreds of thousands of distinct CDR3 sequences, approximately 15% seen once. The receptor comes from a man aged 50 to 69 who received an inactivated influenza vaccine. The sample consisted of CD4+ T cells sorted from PBMCs, taken 23 months after vaccination. The chain has TRBV24-1 and TRBJ2-1; D is possibly TRBD1 (6 bases). Here the CDR3 DNA reads TGTGCCACCAGTGATCCCGGACAGACTGACTACAATGAGCAGTTCTTC. Encoded protein: CATSDPGQTDYNEQFF.